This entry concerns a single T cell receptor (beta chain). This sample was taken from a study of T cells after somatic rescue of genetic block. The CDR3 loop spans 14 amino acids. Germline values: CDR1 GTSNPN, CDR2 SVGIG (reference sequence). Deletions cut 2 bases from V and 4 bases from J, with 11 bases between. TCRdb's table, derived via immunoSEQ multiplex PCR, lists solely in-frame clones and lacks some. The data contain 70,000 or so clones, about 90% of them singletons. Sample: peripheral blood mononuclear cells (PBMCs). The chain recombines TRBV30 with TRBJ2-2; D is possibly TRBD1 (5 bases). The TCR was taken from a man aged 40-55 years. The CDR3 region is CAWSLGASTGELFF. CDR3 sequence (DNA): TGTGCCTGGAGTTTAGGGGCCAGCACCGGGGAGCTGTTTTTT.